These 23 T cell receptor beta chains were sequenced from one sample in a study of blood T cell repertoires in COVID-19. Some clones are missing from TCRdb's copy, which holds only in-frame ones; the method was immunoSEQ multiplex PCR. Of about 160,000 clones in the sample, roughly 83% were seen once. Sequenced material: PBMCs or T cells enriched from blood (not recorded which). Every receptor here comes from a woman between 50 and 59 years old who had recovered from COVID-19.

This chain connects TRBV28 to TRBJ1-4; a weak D match, TRBD1 (5 bases). CDR3 length: 16 amino acids. Trimming removed 0 bases at V and 8 bases at J, with 16 bases between. Germline V gives CDR1 MDHEN, CDR2 SYDVKM. CDR3 nucleotides: TGTGCCAGCAGTTTATGGAGAGGTCAGGGATCGGAAAAACTGTTTTTT. This sequence encodes CASSLWRGQGSEKLFF.

This sequence joins TRBV28 and TRBJ1-1, with 9 bases identical to TRBD1. V shed 6 bases and J 1 base; nucleotides not matched to a gene: 9. The CDR3 extends over 16 amino acids. CDR1 is MDHEN, CDR2 SYDVKM, per germline. The CDR3 DNA sequence: TGTGCCAGCAGCAATTTGGAGGGACAGGGGAACACTGAAGCTTTCTTT. This sequence encodes CASSNLEGQGNTEAFF. Complete variable domain (other parts from reference TRBV28 and TRBJ1-1): DVKVTQSSRYLVKRTGEKVFLECVQDMDHENMFWYRQDPGLGLRLIYFSYDVKMKEKGDIPEGYSVSREKKERFSLILESASTNQTSMYLCASSNLEGQGNTEAFFGQGTRLTVV.

This chain links TRBV9 with TRBJ2-5, with D maybe TRBD2 (6 bases). The CDR3 has 13 residues. The germline gives CDR1 SGDLS, CDR2 YYNGEE. V dropped 7 bases and J dropped 1 base, with 11 bases sitting between them. CDR3 sequence: CASQRAFQETQYF. DNA of the CDR3: TGTGCCAGCCAGCGGGCCTTCCAAGAGACCCAGTACTTC.

The rearrangement joins TRBV10-2 to TRBJ2-1; 12 bases align to TRBD2. V lost 8 bases to trimming and J lost 7 bases; unmatched junction nucleotides: 9. Germline V gene lookup returns CDR1 WSHSY and CDR2 SAAADI. There are 15 residues in the CDR3. CDR3 sequence reads: CASSRLAGARNEQFF. CDR3 nucleotide sequence: TGCGCCAGCTCCCGACTAGCGGGGGCCCGGAATGAGCAGTTCTTC.

The chain has TRBV4-1 and TRBJ1-2; 8 bases match TRBD1. Germline V gene lookup returns CDR1 MGHRA and CDR2 YSYEKL. Germline trimming cut 9 bases from V and 6 bases from J; bases unmatched to any gene: 18. This CDR3 is 16 amino acids long. The CDR3 sequence: CARRFSGQGSRHGYTF. Written as DNA, the CDR3 is TGCGCCAGAAGGTTTTCTGGACAGGGAAGCCGCCATGGCTACACCTTC.

Concerning this clone: The junction departs from germline at one end; a sequencing error may be responsible. The rearrangement joins TRBV29-1 to TRBJ1-5; a possible D gene is TRBD1 (5 bases). The CDR3 extends over 13 amino acids. Looked up from germline, CDR1 is SQVTM and CDR2 is ANQGSEA. The CDR3 protein is CSVEEGGNQPQHF. In nucleotides, the CDR3 is TGCAGCGTGGAAGAAGGGGGCAATCAGCCCCAGCATTTT. The variable domain in full, completed from reference TRBV29-1 and TRBJ1-5, reads SAVISQKPSRDICQRGTSLTIQCQVDSQVTMMFWYRQQPGQSLTLIATANQGSEATYESGFVIDKFPISRPNLTFSTLTVSNMSPEDSSIYLCSVEEGGNQPQHFGDGTRLSIL.

The chain employs TRBV4-1 and TRBJ1-1; tentative D call: TRBD1 (5 bases). Germline V gene lookup returns CDR1 MGHRA and CDR2 YSYEKL. Trimming stripped 1 base from V and 10 bases from J, with 10 bases between. There are 12 residues in the CDR3. The CDR3 DNA is TGCGCCAGCAGCCAAGCCGGGGGATTAGCTTTCTTT. Its protein is CASSQAGGLAFF.

The genes are TRBV19 and TRBJ1-5; D not certain. Germline loops: CDR1 LNHDA, CDR2 SQIVND (reference sequence). The CDR3 consists of 15 residues. V was pared by 6 bases and J by 6 bases, with 18 bases between. CDR3 nucleotide sequence: TGTGCCAGTAGCCCTCGAGGATTGGTTGTTCAGCCCCAGCATTTT. It codes for CASSPRGLVVQPQHF.

J is TRBJ2-5 and V is TRBV27; D is perhaps TRBD1 (5 bases). Germline values: CDR1 MNHEY, CDR2 SMNVEV (reference sequence). CDR3 length: 13 amino acids. Trimming left V 6 bases short and J 5 bases short, with 13 bases between. CDR3 coding DNA: TGTGCCAGCAGGACAGCAGGAGAGGAGACCCAGTACTTC. Protein sequence: CASRTAGEETQYF.

V and J are TRBV10-3 and TRBJ1-5, with D hard to call. The CDR3 length is 13 residues. The germline gives CDR1 ENHRY, CDR2 SYGVKD. Trimming cost V 2 bases and J 3 bases, with 5 bases left between them. As DNA, the CDR3 is TGTGCCATCAGTGAGCCTAACAATCAGCCCCAGCATTTT. Protein: CAISEPNNQPQHF.

The V gene is TRBV3-1 (or the pseudogene TRBV3-2), the J gene TRBJ2-1; possibly TRBD1 for D (6 bases). This CDR3 is built from 15 residues. V shed 4 bases and J shed 10 bases, with 20 bases lying between them. Germline V gene data show CDR1 as LGHDT and CDR2 as YNNKEL (reference sequence). CDR3 residues: CASSLGARLPGEQFF. In DNA form, the CDR3 reads TGTGCCAGCAGCCTGGGGGCACGCCTTCCTGGAGAGCAGTTCTTC.

The chain recombines TRBV5-4 with TRBJ2-3; 8 bases align to TRBD2. Germline V gene sequence: CDR1 SGHNT, CDR2 YYREEE (reference sequence). This CDR3 spans 16 amino acids. Unmatched junction bases numbered 8, after V lost 0 bases and J lost 5 bases. CDR3 sequence (DNA): TGTGCCAGCAGCTTGGGTTCGGGGGGGCCAGGAGATACGCAGTATTTT. Translated: CASSLGSGGPGDTQYF.

The chain employs TRBV28 and TRBJ1-5; 7 bases match TRBD1. Per germline, CDR1 MDHEN and CDR2 SYDVKM. Germline trimming cut 6 bases from V and 3 bases from J; bases unmatched to any gene: 8. The CDR3 length is 15 residues. CDR3 loop: CASREGGTDNQPQHF. Written as DNA, the CDR3 is TGTGCCAGCAGGGAGGGTGGGACAGACAATCAGCCCCAGCATTTT.

The chain couples TRBV5-1 to TRBJ2-5; tentatively, D is TRBD2 (7 bases). The CDR3 extends over 14 amino acids. CDR1 and CDR2 from the germline V gene are SGHRS and YFSETQ. Trimming stripped 3 bases from V and 1 base from J, with 10 bases between. CDR3 region: CASSSRGLQETQYF. CDR3 nucleotides: TGCGCCAGCAGCTCGCGGGGGCTCCAAGAGACCCAGTACTTC.

The V and J genes are TRBV3-1 (or the pseudogene TRBV3-2) and TRBJ2-6; 8 nucleotides align to TRBD1. Germline V gene sequence: CDR1 LGHDT, CDR2 YNNKEL (reference sequence). Germline trimming cut 1 base from V and 2 bases from J; bases unmatched to any gene: 7. CDR3 length: 18 amino acids. Here the CDR3 reads CASSQVWTGNTGANVLTF. In DNA, the CDR3 is TGTGCCAGCAGCCAAGTTTGGACAGGGAATACTGGGGCCAACGTCCTGACTTTC.

V gene TRBV4-1 combines with J gene TRBJ1-4, with a weak D call TRBD1 (6 bases). Trimming cost V 5 bases and J 8 bases, with 18 bases left between them. The CDR3 loop spans 15 amino acids. Germline CDR1 MGHRA, CDR2 YSYEKL. DNA of the CDR3: TGCGCCAGCAGCTATTCTTCATCCGGGACAGAAAAACTGTTTTTT. This sequence encodes CASSYSSSGTEKLFF.

The gene calls are TRBV30 and TRBJ2-3; 8 nucleotides match TRBD1. This CDR3 contains 11 residues. The V gene end was trimmed by 8 bases and the J gene end by 8 bases; junction bases not matched to a gene: 6. Looked up from germline, CDR1 is GTSNPN and CDR2 is SVGIG (reference sequence). Written as DNA, the CDR3 is TGTGCCCACAGTACAGGGGGTACGCAGTATTTT. This encodes CAHSTGGTQYF.

V gene TRBV6-2 or TRBV6-3 combines with J gene TRBJ2-5; D perhaps matches TRBD2 (6 bases). CDR1 is MNHEY and CDR2 is SVGEGT in the germline V gene. With 2 bases removed from V and 2 bases from J, the gap between germline ends came to 15 bases. The CDR3 consists of 16 residues. As DNA, the CDR3 is TGTGCCAGCAGTTACCGCGGGGTCGTTCTTCAAGAGACCCAGTACTTC. It codes for CASSYRGVVLQETQYF.

V gene TRBV11-2 combines with J gene TRBJ2-7; 9 nucleotides align to TRBD1. CDR3 length equals 17 residues. Germline V gene sequence: CDR1 SGHAT, CDR2 FQNNGV. Trimming at V came to 1 base and at J to 0 bases, leaving 7 bases not matched to a gene. In DNA, the CDR3 is TGTGCCAGCAGCTTAGGCACAGGGGGCCCGAGCTCCTACGAGCAGTACGTC. Its translation is CASSLGTGGPSSYEQYV.

This chain links TRBV7-9 with TRBJ1-6; possibly TRBD1 for D (5 bases). Germline V CDR1 and CDR2: SEHNR, FQNEAQ (reference sequence). V was shortened by 6 bases and J by 7 bases, with 13 bases between the two germline ends. The CDR3 runs 14 residues. Here the CDR3 DNA reads TGTGCCAGCAGACGAGACAGCGTAAATTCACCCCTCCACTTT. Protein product: CASRRDSVNSPLHF.

The chain links TRBV2 to TRBJ2-2, with 10 bases that match TRBD2. CDR3 size: 15 residues. Germline values: CDR1 SNHLY, CDR2 FYNNEI. V dropped 7 bases and J dropped 5; count of bases not matched to a gene: 7. Written as DNA, the CDR3 is TGTGCCAGCAAGCTAAGCGGGGGGGCGACCGGGGAGCTGTTTTTT. As protein: CASKLSGGATGELFF.

The chain uses TRBV7-2 and TRBJ1-2; 7 positions match TRBD1. This CDR3 is built from 14 residues. The germline V gene has CDR1 SGHTA and CDR2 FQGNSA. V gave up 5 bases and J gave up 4 bases; unmatched junction bases: 7. The CDR3 sequence: CASSERQGGYGYTF. The CDR3 DNA is TGTGCCAGCAGCGAACGACAGGGTGGCTATGGCTACACCTTC.

V gene TRBV6-5 combines with J gene TRBJ2-1; 8 bases fit TRBD2. Germline V lookup: CDR1 MNHEY, CDR2 SVGAGI. The CDR3 runs 12 residues. Trimming took 3 bases from V and 10 from J; bases not matched to a gene: 2. CDR3 amino acids: CASSYSGAEQFF. The CDR3 DNA sequence: TGTGCCAGCAGTTATAGCGGGGCCGAGCAGTTCTTC.